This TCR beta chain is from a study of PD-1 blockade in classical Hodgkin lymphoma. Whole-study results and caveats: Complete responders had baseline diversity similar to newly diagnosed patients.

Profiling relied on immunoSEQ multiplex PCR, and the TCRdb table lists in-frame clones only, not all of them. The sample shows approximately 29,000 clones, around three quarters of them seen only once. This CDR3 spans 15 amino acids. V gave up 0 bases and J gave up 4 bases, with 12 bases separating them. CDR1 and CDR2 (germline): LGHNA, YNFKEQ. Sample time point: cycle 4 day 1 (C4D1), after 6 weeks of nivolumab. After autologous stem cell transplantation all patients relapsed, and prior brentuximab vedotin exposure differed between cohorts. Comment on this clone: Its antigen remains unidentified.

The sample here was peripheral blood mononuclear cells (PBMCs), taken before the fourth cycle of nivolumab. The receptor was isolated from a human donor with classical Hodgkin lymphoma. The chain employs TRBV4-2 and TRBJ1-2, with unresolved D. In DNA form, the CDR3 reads TGTGCCAGCAGCCAAGACGGACTGTCAAGCTATGGCTACACCTTC. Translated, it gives CASSQDGLSSYGYTF.